The source of this T cell receptor (beta chain) is a study of shared clonotypes between healthy human individuals. Study information: A couple of female and a few male donors aged 18 to 49 were enrolled. Findings and caveats of the study: Researchers sampled blood only, noting tissue repertoires likely differ. Generation probabilities were higher for clonotypes shared across all four sorted-subset donors than for unshared ones. Shared across four donors were around 5% of the naive CD4 clonotypes.

As concerns this clone: The antigen remains undetermined.

The data were produced by immunoSEQ multiplex PCR, yet TCRdb's version contains in-frame clones alone and is incomplete. This repertoire shows under 1 million clones, roughly 92% found once; its top ten account for 24%. Naive-designated CD8 cells lacked CD45RO, were positively enriched for CCR7, and omitted terminally differentiated effector memory CD45RA+ cells. V shed 5 bases and J shed 6 bases, with 16 bases lying between them. Germline CDR1 MNHNS, CDR2 SASEGT. The CDR3 is 15 residues long. The chain recombines TRBV6-1 with TRBJ2-2, with D possibly matching TRBD1 (6 bases). The TCR originated in a man aged 25 to 40 in good health. The material sequenced was naive CD8+ T cells sorted from blood. CDR3 region: CASSSRDTYAGELFF. The DNA of the CDR3 is TGTGCCAGCAGTTCCCGGGACACCTATGCCGGGGAGCTGTTTTTT.